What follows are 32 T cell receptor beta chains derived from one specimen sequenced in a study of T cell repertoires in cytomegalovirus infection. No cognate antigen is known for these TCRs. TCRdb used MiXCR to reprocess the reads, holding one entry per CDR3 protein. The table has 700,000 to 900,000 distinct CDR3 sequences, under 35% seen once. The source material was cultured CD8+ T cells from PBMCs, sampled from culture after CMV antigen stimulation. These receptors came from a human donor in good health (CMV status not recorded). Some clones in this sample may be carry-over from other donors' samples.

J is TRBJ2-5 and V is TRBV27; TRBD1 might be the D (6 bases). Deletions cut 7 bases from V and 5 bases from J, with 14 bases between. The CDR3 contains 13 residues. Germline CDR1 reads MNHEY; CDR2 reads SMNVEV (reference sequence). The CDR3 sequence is CASTSQGSETQYF. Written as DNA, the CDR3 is TGTGCCAGCACCTCACAGGGTTCTGAGACCCAGTACTTC.

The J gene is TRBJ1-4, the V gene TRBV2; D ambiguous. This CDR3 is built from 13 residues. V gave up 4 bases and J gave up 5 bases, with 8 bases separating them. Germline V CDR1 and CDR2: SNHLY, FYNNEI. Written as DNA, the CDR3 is TGTGCCAGCAGTGCCGGACCCAATGAAAAACTGTTTTTT. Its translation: CASSAGPNEKLFF.

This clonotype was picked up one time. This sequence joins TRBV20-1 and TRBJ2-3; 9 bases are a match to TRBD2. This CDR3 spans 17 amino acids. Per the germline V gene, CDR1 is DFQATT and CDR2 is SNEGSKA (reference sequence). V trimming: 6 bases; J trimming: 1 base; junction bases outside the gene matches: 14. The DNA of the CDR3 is TGCAGTGCCAGCGGGACTAGCCTACCACCGGGCACAGATACGCAGTATTTT. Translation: CSASGTSLPPGTDTQYF.

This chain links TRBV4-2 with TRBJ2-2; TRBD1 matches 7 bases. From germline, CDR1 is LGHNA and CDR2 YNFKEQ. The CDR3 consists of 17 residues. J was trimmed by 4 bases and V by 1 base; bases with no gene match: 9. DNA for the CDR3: TGTGCCAGCAGCCAAGGTCAGGGGGAGATGGTCACCGGGGAGCTGTTTTTT. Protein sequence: CASSQGQGEMVTGELFF.

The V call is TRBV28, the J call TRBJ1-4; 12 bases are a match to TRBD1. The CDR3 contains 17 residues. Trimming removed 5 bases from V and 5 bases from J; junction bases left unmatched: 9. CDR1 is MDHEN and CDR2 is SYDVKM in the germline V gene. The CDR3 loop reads CASSRGTGGALNEKLFF. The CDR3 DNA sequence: TGTGCCAGCAGTCGGGGGACAGGGGGCGCGTTAAATGAAAAACTGTTTTTT.

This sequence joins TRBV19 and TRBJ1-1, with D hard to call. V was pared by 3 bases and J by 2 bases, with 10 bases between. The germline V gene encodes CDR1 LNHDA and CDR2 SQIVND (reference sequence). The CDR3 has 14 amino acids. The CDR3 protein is CASSIRSANTEAFF. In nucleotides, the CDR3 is TGTGCCAGTAGTATCCGTTCGGCCAACACTGAAGCTTTCTTT.

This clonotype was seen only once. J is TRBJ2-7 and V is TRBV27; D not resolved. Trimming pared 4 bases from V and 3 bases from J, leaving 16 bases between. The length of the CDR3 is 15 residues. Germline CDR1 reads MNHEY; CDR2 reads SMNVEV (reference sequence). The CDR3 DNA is TGTGCCAGCAGTTCCTTAAGAGCACTCAACTACGAGCAGTACTTC. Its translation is CASSSLRALNYEQYF.

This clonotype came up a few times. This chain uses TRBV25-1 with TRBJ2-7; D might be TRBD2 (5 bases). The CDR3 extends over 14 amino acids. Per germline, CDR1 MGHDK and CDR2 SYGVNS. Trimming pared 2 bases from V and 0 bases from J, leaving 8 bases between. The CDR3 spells CASSEVGSSYEQYF. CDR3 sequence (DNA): TGTGCCAGCAGTGAAGTGGGGAGCTCCTACGAGCAGTACTTC.

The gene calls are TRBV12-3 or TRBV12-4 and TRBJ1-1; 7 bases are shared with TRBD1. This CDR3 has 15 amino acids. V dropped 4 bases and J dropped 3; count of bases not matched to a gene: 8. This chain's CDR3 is CASSSFDREHTEAFF. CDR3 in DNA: TGTGCCAGCAGTTCCTTTGACAGGGAGCACACTGAAGCTTTCTTT.

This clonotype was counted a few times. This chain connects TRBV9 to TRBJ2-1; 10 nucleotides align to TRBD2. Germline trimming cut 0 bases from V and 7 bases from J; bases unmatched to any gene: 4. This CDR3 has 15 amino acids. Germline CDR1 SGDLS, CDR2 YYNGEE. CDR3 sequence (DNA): TGTGCCAGCAGCGTAGCCAGCGGGGGGGCGAATGAGCAGTTCTTC. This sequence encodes CASSVASGGANEQFF. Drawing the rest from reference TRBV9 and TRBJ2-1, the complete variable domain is DSGVTQTPKHLITATGQRVTLRCSPRSGDLSVYWYQQSLDQGLQFLIQYYNGEERAKGNILERFSAQQFPDLHSELNLSSLELGDSALYFCASSVASGGANEQFFGPGTRLTVL.

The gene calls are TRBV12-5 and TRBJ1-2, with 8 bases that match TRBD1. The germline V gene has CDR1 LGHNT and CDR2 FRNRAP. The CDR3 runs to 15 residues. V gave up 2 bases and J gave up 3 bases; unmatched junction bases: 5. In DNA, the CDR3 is TGTGCTAGTGGTTTGCAACCAGGGGGCGACTATGGCTACACCTTC. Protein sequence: CASGLQPGGDYGYTF.

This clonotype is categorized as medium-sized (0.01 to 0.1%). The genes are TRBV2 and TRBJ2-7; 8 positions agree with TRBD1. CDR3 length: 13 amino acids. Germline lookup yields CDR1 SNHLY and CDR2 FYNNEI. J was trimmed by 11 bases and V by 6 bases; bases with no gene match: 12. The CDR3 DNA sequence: TGTGCCAGCAGGGTCCTCGACAGGGGAGATAAGTACTTC. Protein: CASRVLDRGDKYF. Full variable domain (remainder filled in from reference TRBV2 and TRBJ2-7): EPEVTQTPSHQVTQMGQEVILRCVPISNHLYFYWYRQILGQKVEFLVSFYNNEISEKSEIFDDQFSVERPDGSNFTLKIRSTKLEDSAMYFCASRVLDRGDKYFGPGTRLTVT.

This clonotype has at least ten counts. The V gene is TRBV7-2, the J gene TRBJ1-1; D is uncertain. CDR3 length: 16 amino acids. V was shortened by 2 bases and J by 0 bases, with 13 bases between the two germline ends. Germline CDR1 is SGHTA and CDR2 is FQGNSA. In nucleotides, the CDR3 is TGTGCCAGCAGCTTAACGGTGGCCCTGCTGAACACTGAAGCTTTCTTT. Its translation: CASSLTVALLNTEAFF.

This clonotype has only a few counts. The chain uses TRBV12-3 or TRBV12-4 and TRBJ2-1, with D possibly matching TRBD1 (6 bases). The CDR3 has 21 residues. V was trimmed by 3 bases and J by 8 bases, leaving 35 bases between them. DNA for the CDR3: TGTGCCAGCAGTTTTAGCGTATTGGGCAGGGGCGAATTCCTTGACGTGTATGAGCAGTTCTTC. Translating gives CASSFSVLGRGEFLDVYEQFF.

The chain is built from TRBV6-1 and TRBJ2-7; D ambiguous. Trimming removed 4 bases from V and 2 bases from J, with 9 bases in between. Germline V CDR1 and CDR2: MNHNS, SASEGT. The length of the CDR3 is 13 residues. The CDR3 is CASSVGIAYEQYV. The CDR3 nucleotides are TGTGCCAGCAGTGTTGGGATTGCCTACGAGCAGTACGTC.

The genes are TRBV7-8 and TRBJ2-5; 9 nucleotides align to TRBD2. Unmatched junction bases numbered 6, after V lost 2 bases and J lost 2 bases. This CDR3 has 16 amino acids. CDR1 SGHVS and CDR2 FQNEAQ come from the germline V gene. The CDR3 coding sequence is TGTGCCAGCAGCTTATGGCCAGCGGGGGGACAAGAGACCCAGTACTTC. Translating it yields CASSLWPAGGQETQYF.

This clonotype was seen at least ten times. The CDR3 coding sequence is TGTGCCAGCAGTTACTCGGGGGGGGAGCAGTACTTC. It encodes CASSYSGGEQYF. The V gene is TRBV6-5, the J gene TRBJ2-7; 7 bases fit TRBD2. The CDR3 covers 12 residues. Germline V gene data show CDR1 as MNHEY and CDR2 as SVGAGI. V was clipped by 0 bases and J by 7 bases; unmatched bases: 0.

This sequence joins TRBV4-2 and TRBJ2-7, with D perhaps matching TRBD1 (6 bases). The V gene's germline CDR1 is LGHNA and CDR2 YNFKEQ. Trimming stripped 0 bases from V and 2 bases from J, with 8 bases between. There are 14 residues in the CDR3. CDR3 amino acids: CASSQEEGAYEQYF. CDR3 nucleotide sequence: TGTGCCAGCAGCCAAGAAGAGGGGGCCTACGAGCAGTACTTC.

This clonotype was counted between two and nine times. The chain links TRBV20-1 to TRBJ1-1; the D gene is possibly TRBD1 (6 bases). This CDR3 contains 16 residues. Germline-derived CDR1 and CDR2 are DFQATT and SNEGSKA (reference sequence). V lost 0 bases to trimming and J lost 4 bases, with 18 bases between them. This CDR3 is CSARDPGGWGITEAFF. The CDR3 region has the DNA TGCAGTGCTAGAGATCCGGGGGGCTGGGGAATCACTGAAGCTTTCTTT.

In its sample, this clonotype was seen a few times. The CDR3 DNA reads as TGCAGCGTTGAGTATGACAGCGTGAACACCGGGGAGCTGTTTTTT. It specifies CSVEYDSVNTGELFF. The chain uses TRBV29-1 and TRBJ2-2; possibly TRBD1 for D (5 bases). V shed 3 bases and J shed 1 base, with 12 bases lying between them. Germline CDR1 reads SQVTM; CDR2 reads ANQGSEA. The CDR3 sequence is 15 residues long.

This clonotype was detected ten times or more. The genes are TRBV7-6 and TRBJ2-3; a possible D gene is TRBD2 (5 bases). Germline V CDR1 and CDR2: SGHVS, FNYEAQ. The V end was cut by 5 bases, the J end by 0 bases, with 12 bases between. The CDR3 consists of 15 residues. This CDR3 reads CASSPSLRSTDTQYF. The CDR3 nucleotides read TGTGCCAGCAGCCCTAGCTTACGAAGCACAGATACGCAGTATTTT.

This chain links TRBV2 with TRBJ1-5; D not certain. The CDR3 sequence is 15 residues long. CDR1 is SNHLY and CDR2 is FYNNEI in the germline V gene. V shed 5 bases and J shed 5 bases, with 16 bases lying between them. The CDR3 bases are TGTGCCAGCAGTACCGGGCAGCCAAGGCATCAGCCCCAGCATTTT. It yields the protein CASSTGQPRHQPQHF.

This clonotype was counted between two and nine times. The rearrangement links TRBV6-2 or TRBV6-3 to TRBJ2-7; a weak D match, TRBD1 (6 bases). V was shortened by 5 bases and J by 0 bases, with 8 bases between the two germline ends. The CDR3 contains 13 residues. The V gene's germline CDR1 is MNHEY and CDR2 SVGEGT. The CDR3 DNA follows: TGTGCCAGCAGTAGGACAGTCTCCTACGAGCAGTACGTC. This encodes CASSRTVSYEQYV.

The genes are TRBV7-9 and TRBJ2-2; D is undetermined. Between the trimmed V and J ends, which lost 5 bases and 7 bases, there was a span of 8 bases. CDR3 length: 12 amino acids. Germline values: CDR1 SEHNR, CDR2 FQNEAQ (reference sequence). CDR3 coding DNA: TGTGCCAGCAGCCAAATTAACGGGGAGCTGTTTTTT. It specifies CASSQINGELFF.

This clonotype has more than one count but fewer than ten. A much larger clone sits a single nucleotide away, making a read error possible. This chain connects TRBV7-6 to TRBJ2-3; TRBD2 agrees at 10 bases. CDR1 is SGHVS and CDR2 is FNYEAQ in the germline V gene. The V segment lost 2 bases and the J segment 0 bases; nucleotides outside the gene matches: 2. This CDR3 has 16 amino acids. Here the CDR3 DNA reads TGTGCCAGCAGCTTAAAACTAGCGGGGAGCACAGATACGCAGTATTTT. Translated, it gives CASSLKLAGSTDTQYF. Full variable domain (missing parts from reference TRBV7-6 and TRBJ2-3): GAGVSQSPRYKVTKRGQDVALRCDPISGHVSLYWYRQALGQGPEFLTYFNYEAQQDKSGLPNDRFSAERPEGSISTLTIQRTEQRDSAMYRCASSLKLAGSTDTQYFGPGTRLTVL.

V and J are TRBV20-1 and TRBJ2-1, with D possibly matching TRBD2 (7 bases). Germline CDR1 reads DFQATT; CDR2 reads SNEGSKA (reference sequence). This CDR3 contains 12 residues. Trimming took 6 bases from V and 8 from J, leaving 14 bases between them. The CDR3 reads CSAPPGGYEQFF. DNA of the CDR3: TGCAGTGCCCCACCGGGGGGCTATGAGCAGTTCTTC.

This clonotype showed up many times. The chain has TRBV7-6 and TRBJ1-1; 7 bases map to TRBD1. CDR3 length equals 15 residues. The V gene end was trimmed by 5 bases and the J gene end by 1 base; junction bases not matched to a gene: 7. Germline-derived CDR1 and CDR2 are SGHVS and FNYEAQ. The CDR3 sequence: CASSREGARNTEAFF. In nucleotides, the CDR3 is TGTGCCAGCAGCCGTGAGGGGGCGAGGAACACTGAAGCTTTCTTT.

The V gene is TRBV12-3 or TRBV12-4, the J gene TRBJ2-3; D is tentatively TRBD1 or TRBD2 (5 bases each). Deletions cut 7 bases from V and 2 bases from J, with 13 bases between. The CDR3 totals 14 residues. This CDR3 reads CASIRDGVTDTQYF. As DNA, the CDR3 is TGTGCCAGCATCAGGGACGGAGTCACAGATACGCAGTATTTT.

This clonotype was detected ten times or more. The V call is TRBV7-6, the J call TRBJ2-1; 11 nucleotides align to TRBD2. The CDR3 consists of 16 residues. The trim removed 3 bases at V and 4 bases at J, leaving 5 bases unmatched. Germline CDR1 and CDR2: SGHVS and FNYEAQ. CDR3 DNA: TGTGCCAGCAGCTTCTTAGCGGGGGGGGGTTACAATGAGCAGTTCTTC. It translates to CASSFLAGGGYNEQFF.

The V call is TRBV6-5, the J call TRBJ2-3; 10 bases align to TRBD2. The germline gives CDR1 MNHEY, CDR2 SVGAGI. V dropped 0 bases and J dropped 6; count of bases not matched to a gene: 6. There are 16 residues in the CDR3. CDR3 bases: TGTGCCAGCAGTTACTCCCTAGCGGGGGTTCCCGATACGCAGTATTTT. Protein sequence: CASSYSLAGVPDTQYF.

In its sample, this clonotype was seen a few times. CDR3: CAISDGTRDEQYF. In DNA, the CDR3 is TGTGCCATCAGTGATGGGACTAGAGACGAGCAGTACTTC. The genes are TRBV10-3 and TRBJ2-7; TRBD2 matches 8 bases. Germline V CDR1 and CDR2: ENHRY, SYGVKD. J lost 5 bases, V lost 3 bases, and 3 bases had no gene match. The CDR3 is made up of 13 amino acids.

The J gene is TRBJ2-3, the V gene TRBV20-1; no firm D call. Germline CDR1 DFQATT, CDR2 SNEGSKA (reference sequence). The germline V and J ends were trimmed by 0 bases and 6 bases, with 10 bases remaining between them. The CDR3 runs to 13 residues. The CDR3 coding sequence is TGCAGTGCTAGAGATCACTCCACGGATACGCAGTATTTT. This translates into CSARDHSTDTQYF.